Listed here is a single T cell receptor (beta chain). Its antigen remains unknown. This sample was included in a study of vaccination effects on CD4 cells after COVID-19. After less than 11 days in culture, the CD4+ T cells were isolated. The person was diagnosed with PCR-confirmed SARS-CoV-2 infection between March and December 2020. Participants were vaccinated with two doses of either the BNT162b2 or mRNA-1273 vaccine. The method was immunoSEQ multiplex PCR; TCRdb's version includes in-frame clones alone and lacks a portion of them. This sample has tens of thousands of clones, with around 74% found just once. With 2 bases removed from V and 4 bases from J, the gap between germline ends came to 16 bases. This CDR3 spans 15 amino acids. Germline V lookup: CDR1 SGHKS, CDR2 YYEKEE (reference sequence).

The sample in question was CD4+ T cells from PBMCs cultured without peptide, obtained after COVID-19 vaccination. The source of this sequence is a human donor who had a prior SARS-CoV-2 infection. The chain has TRBV5-5 and TRBJ2-7; D is perhaps TRBD1 (5 bases). CDR3 protein: CASSLGPGKIYEQYF. The CDR3 DNA is TGTGCCAGCAGCTTAGGGCCAGGGAAAATTTACGAGCAGTACTTC.